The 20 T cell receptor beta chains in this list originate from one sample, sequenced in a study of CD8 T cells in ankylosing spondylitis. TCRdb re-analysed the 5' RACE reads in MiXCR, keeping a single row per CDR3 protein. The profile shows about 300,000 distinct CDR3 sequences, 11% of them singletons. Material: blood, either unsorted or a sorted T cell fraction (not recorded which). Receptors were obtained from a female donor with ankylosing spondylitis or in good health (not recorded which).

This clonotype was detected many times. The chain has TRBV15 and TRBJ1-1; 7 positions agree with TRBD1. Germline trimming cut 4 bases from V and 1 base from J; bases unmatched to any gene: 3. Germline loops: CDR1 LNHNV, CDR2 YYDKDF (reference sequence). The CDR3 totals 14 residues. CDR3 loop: CATSTGTANTEAFF. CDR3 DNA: TGTGCCACCAGCACTGGGACAGCGAACACTGAAGCTTTCTTT.

CDR3 coding DNA: TGTGCCAGCAGTTTAAGGCAGGGGGCAATCAATCAGCCCCAGCATTTT. It specifies CASSLRQGAINQPQHF. The genes are TRBV12-3 or TRBV12-4 and TRBJ1-5, with 8 bases fitting TRBD1. Trimming cost V 2 bases and J 3 bases; bases outside gene matches: 6. CDR3 length: 16 amino acids.

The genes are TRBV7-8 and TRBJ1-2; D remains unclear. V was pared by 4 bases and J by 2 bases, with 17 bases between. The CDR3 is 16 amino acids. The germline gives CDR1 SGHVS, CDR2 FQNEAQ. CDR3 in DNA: TGTGCCAGCAGCTCCTTAGCCATACCAGTAAACTATGGCTACACCTTC. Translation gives CASSSLAIPVNYGYTF. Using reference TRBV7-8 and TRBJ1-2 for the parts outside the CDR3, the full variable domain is GAGVSQSPRYKVAKRGQDVALRCDPISGHVSLFWYQQALGQGPEFLTYFQNEAQLDKSGLPSDRFFAERPEGSVSTLKIQRTQQEDSAVYLCASSSLAIPVNYGYTFGSGTRLTVV.

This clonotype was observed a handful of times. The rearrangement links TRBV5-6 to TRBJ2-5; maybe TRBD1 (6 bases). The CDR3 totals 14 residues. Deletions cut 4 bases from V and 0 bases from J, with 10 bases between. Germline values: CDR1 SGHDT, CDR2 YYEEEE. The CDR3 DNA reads TGTGCCAGCAGCCCCAGGGGTTACCAAGAGACCCAGTACTTC. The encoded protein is CASSPRGYQETQYF.

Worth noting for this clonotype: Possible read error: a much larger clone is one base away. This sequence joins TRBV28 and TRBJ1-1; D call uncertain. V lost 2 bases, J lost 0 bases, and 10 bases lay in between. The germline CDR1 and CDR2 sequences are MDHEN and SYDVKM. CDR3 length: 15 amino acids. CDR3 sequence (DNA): TGTGCCAGCAGTTTACAAGCGGGGATGAACACTGAAGCTTTCTTT. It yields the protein CASSLQAGMNTEAFF.

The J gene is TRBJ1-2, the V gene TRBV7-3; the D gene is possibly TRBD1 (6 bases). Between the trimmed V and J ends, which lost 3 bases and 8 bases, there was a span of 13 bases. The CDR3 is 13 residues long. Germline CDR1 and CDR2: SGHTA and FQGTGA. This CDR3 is CASSFLGGRGYTF. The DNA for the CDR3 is TGTGCCAGCAGCTTCTTAGGGGGAAGAGGCTACACCTTC.

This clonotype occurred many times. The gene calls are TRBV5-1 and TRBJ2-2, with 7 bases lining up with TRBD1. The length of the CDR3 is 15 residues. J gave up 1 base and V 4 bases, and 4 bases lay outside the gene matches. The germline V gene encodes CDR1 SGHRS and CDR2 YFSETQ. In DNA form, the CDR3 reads TGCGCCAGCAGCCCTAGGACAGGGAACACCGGGGAGCTGTTTTTT. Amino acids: CASSPRTGNTGELFF.

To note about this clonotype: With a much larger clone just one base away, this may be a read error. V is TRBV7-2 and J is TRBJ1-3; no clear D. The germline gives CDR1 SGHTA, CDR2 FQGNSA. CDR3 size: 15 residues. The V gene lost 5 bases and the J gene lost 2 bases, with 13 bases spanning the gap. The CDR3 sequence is CTSSPLRAAGNTIYF. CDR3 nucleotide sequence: TGTACCAGCAGCCCACTTCGGGCGGCTGGAAACACCATATATTTT.

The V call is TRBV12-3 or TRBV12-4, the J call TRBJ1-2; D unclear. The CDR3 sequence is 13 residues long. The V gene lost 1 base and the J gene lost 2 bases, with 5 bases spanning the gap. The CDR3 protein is CASSLGKNYGYTF. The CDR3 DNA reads TGTGCCAGCAGTTTAGGAAAAAACTATGGCTACACCTTC.

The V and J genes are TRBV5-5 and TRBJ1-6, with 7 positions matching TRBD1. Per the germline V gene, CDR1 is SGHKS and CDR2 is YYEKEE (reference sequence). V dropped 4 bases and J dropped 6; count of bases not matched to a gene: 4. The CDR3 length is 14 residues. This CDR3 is CASSGTVRNSPLHF. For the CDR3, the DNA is TGTGCCAGCAGCGGGACAGTCCGTAATTCACCCCTCCACTTT.

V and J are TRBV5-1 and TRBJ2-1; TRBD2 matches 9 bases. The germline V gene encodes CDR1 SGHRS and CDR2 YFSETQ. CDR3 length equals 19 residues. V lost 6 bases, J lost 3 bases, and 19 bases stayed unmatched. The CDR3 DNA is TGCGCCAGCACGGTCCGGGAAGCGGGGGGTACCCCTTACTACAATGAGCAGTTCTTC. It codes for CASTVREAGGTPYYNEQFF. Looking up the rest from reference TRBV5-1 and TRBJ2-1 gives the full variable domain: KAGVTQTPRYLIKTRGQQVTLSCSPISGHRSVSWYQQTPGQGLQFLFEYFSETQRNKGNFPGRFSGRQFSNSRSEMNVSTLELGDSALYLCASTVREAGGTPYYNEQFFGPGTRLTVL.

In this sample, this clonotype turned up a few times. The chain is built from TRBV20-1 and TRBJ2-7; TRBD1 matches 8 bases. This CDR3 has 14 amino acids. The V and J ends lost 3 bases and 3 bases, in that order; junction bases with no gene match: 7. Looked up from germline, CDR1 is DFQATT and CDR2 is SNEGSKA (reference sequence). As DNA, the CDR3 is TGCAGTGCTAGTAGCCAGGGGGCATTCTACGAGCAGTACTTC. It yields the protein CSASSQGAFYEQYF.

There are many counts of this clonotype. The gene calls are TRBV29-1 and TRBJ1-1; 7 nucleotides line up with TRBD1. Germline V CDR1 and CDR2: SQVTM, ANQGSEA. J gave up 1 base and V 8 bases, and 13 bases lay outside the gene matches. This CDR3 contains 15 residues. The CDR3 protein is CSLWQGVIGNTEAFF. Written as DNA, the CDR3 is TGCAGCCTCTGGCAGGGGGTAATCGGGAACACTGAAGCTTTCTTT.

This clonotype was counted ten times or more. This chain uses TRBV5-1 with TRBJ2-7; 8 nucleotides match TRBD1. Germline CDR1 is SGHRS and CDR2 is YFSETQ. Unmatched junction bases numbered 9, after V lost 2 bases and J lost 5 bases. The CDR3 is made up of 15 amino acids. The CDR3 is CASSFQTGARDEQYF. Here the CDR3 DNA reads TGCGCCAGCAGCTTCCAGACAGGGGCCCGTGACGAGCAGTACTTC.

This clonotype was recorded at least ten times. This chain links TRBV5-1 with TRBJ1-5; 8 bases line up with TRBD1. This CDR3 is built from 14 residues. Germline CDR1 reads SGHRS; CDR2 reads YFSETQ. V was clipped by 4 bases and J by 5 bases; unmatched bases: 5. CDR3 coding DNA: TGCGCCAGCAGCGTTGGACAGGGAGATCAGCCCCAGCATTTT. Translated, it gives CASSVGQGDQPQHF.

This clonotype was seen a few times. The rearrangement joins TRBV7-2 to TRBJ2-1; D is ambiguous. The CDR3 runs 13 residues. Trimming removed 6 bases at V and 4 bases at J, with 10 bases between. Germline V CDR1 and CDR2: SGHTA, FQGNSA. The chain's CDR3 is CASRSNAYNEQFF. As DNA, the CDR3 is TGTGCCAGCAGGAGTAATGCGTACAATGAGCAGTTCTTC.

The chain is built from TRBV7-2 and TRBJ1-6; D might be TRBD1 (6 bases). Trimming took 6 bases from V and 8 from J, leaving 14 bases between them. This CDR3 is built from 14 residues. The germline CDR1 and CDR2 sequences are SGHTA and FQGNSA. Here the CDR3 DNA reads TGTGCCAGCAGTTTCGGACAGACCTATTCACCCCTCCACTTT. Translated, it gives CASSFGQTYSPLHF.

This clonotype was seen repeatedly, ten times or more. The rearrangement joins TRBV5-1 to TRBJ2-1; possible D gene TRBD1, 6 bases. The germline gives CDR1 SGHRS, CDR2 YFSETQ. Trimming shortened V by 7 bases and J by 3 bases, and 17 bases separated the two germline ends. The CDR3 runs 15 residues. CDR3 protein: CASGQLGGFYNEQFF. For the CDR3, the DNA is TGCGCCAGCGGACAGCTTGGGGGCTTCTACAATGAGCAGTTCTTC.

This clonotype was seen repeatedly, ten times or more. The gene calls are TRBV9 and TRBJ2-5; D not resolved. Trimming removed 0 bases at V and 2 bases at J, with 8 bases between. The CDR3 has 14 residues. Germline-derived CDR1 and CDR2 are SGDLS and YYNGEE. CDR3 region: CASSVGAAQETQYF. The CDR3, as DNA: TGTGCCAGCAGCGTAGGGGCGGCGCAAGAGACCCAGTACTTC.

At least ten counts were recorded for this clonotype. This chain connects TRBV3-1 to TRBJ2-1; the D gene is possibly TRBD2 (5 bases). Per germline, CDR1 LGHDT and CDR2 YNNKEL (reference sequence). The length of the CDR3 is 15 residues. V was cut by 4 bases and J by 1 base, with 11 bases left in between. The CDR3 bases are TGTGCCAGCAGCCTTTTCCGACTATCCTACAATGAGCAGTTCTTC. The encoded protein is CASSLFRLSYNEQFF.